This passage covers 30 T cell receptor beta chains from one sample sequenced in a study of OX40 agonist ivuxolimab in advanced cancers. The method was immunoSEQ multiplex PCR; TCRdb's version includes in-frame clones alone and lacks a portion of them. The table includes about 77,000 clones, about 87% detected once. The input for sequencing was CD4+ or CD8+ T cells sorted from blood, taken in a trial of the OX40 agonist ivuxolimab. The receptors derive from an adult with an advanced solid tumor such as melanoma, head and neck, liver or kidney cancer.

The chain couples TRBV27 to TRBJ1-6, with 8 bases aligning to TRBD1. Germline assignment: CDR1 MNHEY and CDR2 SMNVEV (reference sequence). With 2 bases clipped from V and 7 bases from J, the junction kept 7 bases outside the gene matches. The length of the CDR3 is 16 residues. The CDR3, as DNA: TGTGCCAGCAGTTTAGAGTGGGACAGGCGGAATTCACCCCTCCACTTT. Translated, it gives CASSLEWDRRNSPLHF.

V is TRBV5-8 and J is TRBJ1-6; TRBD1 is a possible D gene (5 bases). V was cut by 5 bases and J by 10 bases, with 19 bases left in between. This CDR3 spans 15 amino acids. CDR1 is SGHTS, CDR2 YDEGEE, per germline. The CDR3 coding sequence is TGTGCCAGCAGGCCCCGTAGTGGGGCGCGCTCACCCCTCCACTTT. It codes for CASRPRSGARSPLHF. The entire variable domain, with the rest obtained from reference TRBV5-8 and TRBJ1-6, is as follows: EAGVTQSPTHLIKTRGQQATLRCSPISGHTSVYWYQQALGLGLQFLLWYDEGEERNRGNFPPRFSGRQFPNYSSELNVNALELEDSALYLCASRPRSGARSPLHFGNGTRLTVT.

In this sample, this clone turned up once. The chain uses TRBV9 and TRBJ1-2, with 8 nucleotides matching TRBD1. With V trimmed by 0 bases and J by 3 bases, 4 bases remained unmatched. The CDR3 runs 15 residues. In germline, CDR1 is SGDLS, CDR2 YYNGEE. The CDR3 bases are TGTGCCAGCAGCGTAGCTCCAGGGGGCGACTATGGCTACACCTTC. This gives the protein CASSVAPGGDYGYTF. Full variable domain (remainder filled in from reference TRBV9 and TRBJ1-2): DSGVTQTPKHLITATGQRVTLRCSPRSGDLSVYWYQQSLDQGLQFLIQYYNGEERAKGNILERFSAQQFPDLHSELNLSSLELGDSALYFCASSVAPGGDYGYTFGSGTRLTVV.

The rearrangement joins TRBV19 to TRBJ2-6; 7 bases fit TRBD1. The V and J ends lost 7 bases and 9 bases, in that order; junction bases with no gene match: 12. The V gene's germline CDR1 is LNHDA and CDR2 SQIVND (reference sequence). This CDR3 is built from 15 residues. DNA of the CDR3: TGTGCCAGTAAGAAAGGGGGCACTTCAGGCAACGTCCTGACTTTC. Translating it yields CASKKGGTSGNVLTF.

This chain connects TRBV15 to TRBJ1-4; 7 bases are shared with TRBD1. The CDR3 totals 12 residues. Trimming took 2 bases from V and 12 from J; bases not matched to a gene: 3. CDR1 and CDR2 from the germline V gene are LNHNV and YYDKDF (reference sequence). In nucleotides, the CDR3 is TGTGCCACCAGCAGACTAGACAGGGAACTGTTTTTT. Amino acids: CATSRLDRELFF.

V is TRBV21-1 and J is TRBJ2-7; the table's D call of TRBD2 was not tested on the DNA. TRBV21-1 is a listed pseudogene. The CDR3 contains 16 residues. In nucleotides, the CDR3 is TGTGCCAGCAGCAAAGCGGGGGCAGCGGGAGCAGACGAGCAGTACTTC. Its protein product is CASSKAGAAGADEQYF.

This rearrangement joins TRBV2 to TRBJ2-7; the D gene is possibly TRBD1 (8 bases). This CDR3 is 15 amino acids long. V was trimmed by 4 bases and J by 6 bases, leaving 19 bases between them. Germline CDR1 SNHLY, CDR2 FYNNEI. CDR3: CASSGGGQVSSEQYF. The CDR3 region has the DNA TGTGCCAGCAGTGGGGGGGGACAGGTATCCAGCGAGCAGTACTTC.

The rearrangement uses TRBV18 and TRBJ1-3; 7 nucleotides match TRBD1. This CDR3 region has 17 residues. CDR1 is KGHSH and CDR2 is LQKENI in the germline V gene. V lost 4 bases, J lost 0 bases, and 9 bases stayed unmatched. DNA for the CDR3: TGTGCCAGCTCACTCGCCCGGGACAGTCTCTCTGGAAACACCATATATTTT. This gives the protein CASSLARDSLSGNTIYF.

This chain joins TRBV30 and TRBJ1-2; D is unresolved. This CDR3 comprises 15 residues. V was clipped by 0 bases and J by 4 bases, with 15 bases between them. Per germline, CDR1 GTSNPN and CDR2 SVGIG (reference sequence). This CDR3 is CAWSVQGGRIYGYTF. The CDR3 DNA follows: TGTGCCTGGAGTGTACAAGGAGGTCGGATCTATGGCTACACCTTC.

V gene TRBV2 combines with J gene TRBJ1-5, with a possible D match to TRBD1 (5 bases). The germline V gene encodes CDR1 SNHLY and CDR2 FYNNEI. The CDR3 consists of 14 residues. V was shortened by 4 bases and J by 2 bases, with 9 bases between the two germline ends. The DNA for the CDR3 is TGTGCCAGCAGTGGGCAGGGCGGCAATCAGCCCCAGCATTTT. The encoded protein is CASSGQGGNQPQHF. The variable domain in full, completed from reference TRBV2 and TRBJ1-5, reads EPEVTQTPSHQVTQMGQEVILRCVPISNHLYFYWYRQILGQKVEFLVSFYNNEISEKSEIFDDQFSVERPDGSNFTLKIRSTKLEDSAMYFCASSGQGGNQPQHFGDGTRLSIL.

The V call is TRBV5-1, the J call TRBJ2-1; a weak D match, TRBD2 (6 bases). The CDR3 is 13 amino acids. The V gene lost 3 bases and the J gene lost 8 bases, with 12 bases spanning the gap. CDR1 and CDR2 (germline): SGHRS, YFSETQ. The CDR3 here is CASSWRPGDEQFF. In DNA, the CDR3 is TGCGCCAGCAGCTGGAGACCGGGGGATGAGCAGTTCTTC.

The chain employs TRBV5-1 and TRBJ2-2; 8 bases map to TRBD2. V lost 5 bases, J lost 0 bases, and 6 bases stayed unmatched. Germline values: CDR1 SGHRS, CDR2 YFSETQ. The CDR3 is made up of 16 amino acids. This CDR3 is CASRGSGDSNTGELFF. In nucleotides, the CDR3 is TGCGCCAGCAGAGGTAGCGGGGACTCGAACACCGGGGAGCTGTTTTTT.

CDR3 DNA: TGCAGCGTTGAAGACAGGGCGCGAGGAAACACCATATATTTT. Translating it yields CSVEDRARGNTIYF. The rearrangement joins TRBV29-1 to TRBJ1-3, with D perhaps TRBD1 (5 bases). Germline V gene data show CDR1 as SQVTM and CDR2 as ANQGSEA. Trimming removed 0 bases at V and 4 bases at J, with 10 bases between. The length of the CDR3 is 14 residues.

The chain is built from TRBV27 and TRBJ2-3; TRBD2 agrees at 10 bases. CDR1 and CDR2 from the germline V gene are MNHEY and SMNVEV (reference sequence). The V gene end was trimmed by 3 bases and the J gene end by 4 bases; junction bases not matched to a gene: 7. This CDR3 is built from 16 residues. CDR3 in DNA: TGTGCCAGCAGTTTCGGGCTAGCGGGAGAGGCAGATACGCAGTATTTT. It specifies CASSFGLAGEADTQYF.

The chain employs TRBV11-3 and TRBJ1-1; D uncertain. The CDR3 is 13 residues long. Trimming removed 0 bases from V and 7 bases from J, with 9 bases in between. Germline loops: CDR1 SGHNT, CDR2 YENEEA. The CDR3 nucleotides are TGTGCCAGCAGCTTAGATCATGGGGATGAAGCTTTCTTT. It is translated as CASSLDHGDEAFF.

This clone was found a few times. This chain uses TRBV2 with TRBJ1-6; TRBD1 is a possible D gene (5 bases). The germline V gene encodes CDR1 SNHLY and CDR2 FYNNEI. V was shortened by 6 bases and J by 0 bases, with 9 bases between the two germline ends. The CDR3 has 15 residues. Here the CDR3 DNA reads TGTGCCAGCAGCTGGACACCCTCCTATAATTCACCCCTCCACTTT. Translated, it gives CASSWTPSYNSPLHF. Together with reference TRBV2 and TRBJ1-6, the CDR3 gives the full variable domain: EPEVTQTPSHQVTQMGQEVILRCVPISNHLYFYWYRQILGQKVEFLVSFYNNEISEKSEIFDDQFSVERPDGSNFTLKIRSTKLEDSAMYFCASSWTPSYNSPLHFGNGTRLTVT.

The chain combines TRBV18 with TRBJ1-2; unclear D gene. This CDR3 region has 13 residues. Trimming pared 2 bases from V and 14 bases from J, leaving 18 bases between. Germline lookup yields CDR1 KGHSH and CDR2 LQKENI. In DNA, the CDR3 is TGTGCCAGCTCACCAGGAGGAACTCCGTTCAATACCTTC. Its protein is CASSPGGTPFNTF.

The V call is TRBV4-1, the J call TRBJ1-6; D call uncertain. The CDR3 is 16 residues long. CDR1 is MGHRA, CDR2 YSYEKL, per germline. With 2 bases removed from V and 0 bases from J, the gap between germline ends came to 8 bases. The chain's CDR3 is CASSQPGRSYNSPLHF. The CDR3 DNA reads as TGCGCCAGCAGCCAACCTGGCCGCTCCTATAATTCACCCCTCCACTTT.

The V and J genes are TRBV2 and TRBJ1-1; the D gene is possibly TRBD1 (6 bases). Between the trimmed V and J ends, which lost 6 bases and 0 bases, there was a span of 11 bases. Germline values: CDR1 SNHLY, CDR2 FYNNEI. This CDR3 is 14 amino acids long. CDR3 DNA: TGTGCCAGCAGACCGGGACACGTGAACACTGAAGCTTTCTTT. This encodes CASRPGHVNTEAFF.

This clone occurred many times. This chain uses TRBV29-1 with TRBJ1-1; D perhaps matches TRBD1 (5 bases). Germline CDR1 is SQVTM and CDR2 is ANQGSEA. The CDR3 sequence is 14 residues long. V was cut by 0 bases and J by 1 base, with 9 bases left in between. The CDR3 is CSVEDRQGNTEAFF. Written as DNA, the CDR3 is TGCAGCGTTGAAGATCGGCAGGGGAACACTGAAGCTTTCTTT.

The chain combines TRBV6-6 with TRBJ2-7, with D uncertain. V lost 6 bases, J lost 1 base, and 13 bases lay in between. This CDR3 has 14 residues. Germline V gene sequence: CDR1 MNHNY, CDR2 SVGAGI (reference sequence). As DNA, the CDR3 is TGTGCCAGCAGGGTTCGGACGGATTCCTACGAGCAGTACTTC. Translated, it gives CASRVRTDSYEQYF.

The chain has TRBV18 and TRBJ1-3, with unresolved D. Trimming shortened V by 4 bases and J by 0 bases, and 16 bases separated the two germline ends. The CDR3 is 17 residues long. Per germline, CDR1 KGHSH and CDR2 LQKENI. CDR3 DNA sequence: TGTGCCAGCTCACGGCTCACGGACGGCAACTCTGGAAACACCATATATTTT. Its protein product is CASSRLTDGNSGNTIYF.

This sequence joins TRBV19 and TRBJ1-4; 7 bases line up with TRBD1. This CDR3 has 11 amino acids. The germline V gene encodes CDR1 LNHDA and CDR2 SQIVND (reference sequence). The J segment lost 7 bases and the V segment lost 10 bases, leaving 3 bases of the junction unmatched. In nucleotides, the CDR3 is TGTGCCACAGGACAGGCTGAAAAACTGTTTTTT. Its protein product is CATGQAEKLFF.

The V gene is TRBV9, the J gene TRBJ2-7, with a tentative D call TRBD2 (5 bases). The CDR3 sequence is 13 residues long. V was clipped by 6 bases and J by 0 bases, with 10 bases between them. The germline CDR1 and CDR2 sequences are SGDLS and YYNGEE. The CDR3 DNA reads TGTGCCAGCATAGCTAGCCACTCCTACGAGCAGTACTTC. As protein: CASIASHSYEQYF.

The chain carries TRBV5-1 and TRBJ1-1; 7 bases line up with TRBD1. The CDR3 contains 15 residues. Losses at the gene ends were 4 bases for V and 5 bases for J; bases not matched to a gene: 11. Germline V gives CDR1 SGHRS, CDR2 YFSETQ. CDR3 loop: CASSPRQGSGTEAFF. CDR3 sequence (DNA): TGCGCCAGCAGCCCCCGACAGGGTTCGGGGACTGAAGCTTTCTTT.

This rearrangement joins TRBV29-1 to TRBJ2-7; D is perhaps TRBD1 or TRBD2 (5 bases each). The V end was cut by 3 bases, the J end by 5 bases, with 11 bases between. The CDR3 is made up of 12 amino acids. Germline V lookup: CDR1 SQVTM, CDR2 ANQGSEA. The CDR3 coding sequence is TGCAGCGTTGAGGGGGTTACCGACGAGCAGTACTTC. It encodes CSVEGVTDEQYF.

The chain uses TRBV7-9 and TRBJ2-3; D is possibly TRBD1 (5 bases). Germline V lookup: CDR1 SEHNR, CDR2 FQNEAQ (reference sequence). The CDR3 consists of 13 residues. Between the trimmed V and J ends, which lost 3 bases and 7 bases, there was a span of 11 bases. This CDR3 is CASSLGQGNTQYF. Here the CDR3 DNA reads TGTGCCAGCAGCTTGGGTCAGGGCAATACGCAGTATTTT.

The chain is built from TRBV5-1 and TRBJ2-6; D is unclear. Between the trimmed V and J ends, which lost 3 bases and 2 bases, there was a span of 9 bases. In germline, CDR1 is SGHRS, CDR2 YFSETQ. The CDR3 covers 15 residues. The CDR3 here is CASSSSGTGANVLTF. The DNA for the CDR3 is TGCGCCAGCAGCTCATCAGGAACTGGGGCCAACGTCCTGACTTTC.

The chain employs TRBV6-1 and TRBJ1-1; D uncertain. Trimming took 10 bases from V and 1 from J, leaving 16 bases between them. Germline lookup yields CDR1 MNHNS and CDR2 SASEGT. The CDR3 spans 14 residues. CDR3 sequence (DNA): TGTGCCACCCTCAGGCTCGGAACGAACACTGAAGCTTTCTTT. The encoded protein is CATLRLGTNTEAFF.

The CDR3 here is CASSKTGTGNEQFF. The CDR3 DNA reads as TGTGCCAGTAGTAAGACAGGAACGGGCAATGAGCAGTTCTTC. This chain joins TRBV19 and TRBJ2-1; weak D call: TRBD1 (6 bases). CDR3 length equals 14 residues. The V end lost 4 bases, the J end lost 6 bases, and 13 bases lay between the germline ends. Germline loops: CDR1 LNHDA, CDR2 SQIVND (reference sequence).